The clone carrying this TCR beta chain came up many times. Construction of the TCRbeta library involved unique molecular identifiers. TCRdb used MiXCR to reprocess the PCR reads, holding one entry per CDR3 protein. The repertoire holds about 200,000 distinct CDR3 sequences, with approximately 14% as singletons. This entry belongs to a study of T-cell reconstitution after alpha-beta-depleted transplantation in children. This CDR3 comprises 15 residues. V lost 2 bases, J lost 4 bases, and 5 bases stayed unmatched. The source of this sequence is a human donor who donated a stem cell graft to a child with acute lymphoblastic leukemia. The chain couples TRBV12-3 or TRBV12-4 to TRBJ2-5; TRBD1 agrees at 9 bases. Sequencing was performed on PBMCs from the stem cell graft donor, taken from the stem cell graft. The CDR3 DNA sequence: TGTGCCAGCAGTTTATACGGGGGACAGGGAGAGACCCAGTACTTC. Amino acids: CASSLYGGQGETQYF.